The 14 T cell receptor beta chains in this list originate from one sample, sequenced in a study of regulatory T cells in long-lasting Graves disease. As for time point: newly diagnosed GD, antithyroid drugs for less than 3 months. Following extraction of RNA from PBMCs, that RNA was used to make the TCR library. CDR3 regions were amplified by Arm-PCR using iRepertoire HTBI primers to build TCR beta libraries. MiXCR, applied by TCRdb to the multiplex PCR reads, yields one record per CDR3 protein. The sample comprises roughly 430,000 distinct CDR3 sequences, roughly 15% of which are singletons, and approximately 12% rests with the top ten. This sample also appeared in a second study, on T cells in Graves' hyperthyroidism and ophthalmopathy.

The sample was peripheral blood mononuclear cells (PBMCs), taken at new diagnosis, from a patient treated with antithyroid drugs. The receptors here all came from a woman aged 30 to 39 with Graves disease.

This clonotype was counted ten times or more. CDR3 DNA: TGTGCCAGCAGTCCCCGAAGGGGGGGCTATGGCTACACCTTC. Amino acids: CASSPRRGGYGYTF. The chain carries TRBV12-3 or TRBV12-4 and TRBJ1-2, with a weak D call TRBD1 (6 bases). V was cut by 5 bases and J by 4 bases, with 14 bases left in between. CDR3 length equals 14 residues.

This clonotype occurred a few times. J is TRBJ1-2 and V is TRBV4-1; D perhaps matches TRBD1 (6 bases). The CDR3 has 20 residues. Germline lookup yields CDR1 MGHRA and CDR2 YSYEKL. V was shortened by 4 bases and J by 2 bases, with 29 bases between the two germline ends. CDR3: CASSRKSFTGGGPTNYGYTF. The CDR3, as DNA: TGCGCCAGCAGCCGAAAATCCTTCACCGGGGGCGGCCCCACAAACTATGGCTACACCTTC.

V and J are TRBV4-1 and TRBJ1-1; D gene ambiguous. This CDR3 has 16 amino acids. The germline CDR1 and CDR2 sequences are MGHRA and YSYEKL. V shed 3 bases and J shed 1 base, with 15 bases lying between them. The CDR3 is CASSQILFRKNTEAFF. In DNA, the CDR3 is TGCGCCAGCAGCCAGATTCTTTTTCGGAAGAACACTGAAGCTTTCTTT.

This clonotype was seen a handful of times. The chain carries TRBV6-2 or TRBV6-3 and TRBJ1-2; D may be TRBD1 (5 bases). The CDR3 spans 16 residues. The V end lost 5 bases, the J end lost 4 bases, and 20 bases lay between the germline ends. Looked up from germline, CDR1 is MNHEY and CDR2 is SVGEGT. In DNA form, the CDR3 reads TGTGCCAGCAGTGAAACCCAGTATGGGGCGCGCTATGGCTACACCTTC. Amino acids: CASSETQYGARYGYTF.

This clonotype appeared a few times. The gene calls are TRBV5-1 and TRBJ1-1, with TRBD1 as a possible D gene (6 bases). Looked up from germline, CDR1 is SGHRS and CDR2 is YFSETQ. This CDR3 is built from 11 residues. Trimming stripped 4 bases from V and 10 bases from J, with 11 bases between. CDR3 coding DNA: TGCGCCAGCAGCGGGGGGCTGGGAGCTTTCTTT. Residues: CASSGGLGAFF. Full variable domain (outside the CDR3, taken from reference TRBV5-1 and TRBJ1-1): KAGVTQTPRYLIKTRGQQVTLSCSPISGHRSVSWYQQTPGQGLQFLFEYFSETQRNKGNFPGRFSGRQFSNSRSEMNVSTLELGDSALYLCASSGGLGAFFGQGTRLTVV.

The V gene is TRBV11-2, the J gene TRBJ2-2; D unclear. With 6 bases removed from V and 10 bases from J, the gap between germline ends came to 12 bases. The germline V gene encodes CDR1 SGHAT and CDR2 FQNNGV. The CDR3 totals 12 residues. CDR3 region: CASSYGIEELFF. Here the CDR3 DNA reads TGTGCCAGCAGTTATGGAATTGAGGAGCTGTTTTTT.

This chain uses TRBV28 with TRBJ2-7; D may be TRBD2 (5 bases). There are 14 residues in the CDR3. Germline CDR1 MDHEN, CDR2 SYDVKM. With 3 bases removed from V and 2 bases from J, the gap between germline ends came to 11 bases. CDR3 nucleotide sequence: TGTGCCAGCAGTTTCGGAGACGGGACCTACGAGCAGTACTTC. This gives the protein CASSFGDGTYEQYF.

As for this clonotype: A far more abundant clone sits one base away, making this likely a read error. The V and J genes are TRBV5-1 and TRBJ2-7; TRBD2 aligns across 9 bases. Per germline, CDR1 SGHRS and CDR2 YFSETQ. This CDR3 region has 16 residues. The trim removed 4 bases at V and 7 bases at J, leaving 15 bases unmatched. The CDR3, as DNA: TGCGCCAGCAGCGGATCGACTAGCGGAACCTACAATGAGCAGTACTTC. Protein product: CASSGSTSGTYNEQYF.

This clonotype came up many times. V is TRBV3-1 and J is TRBJ2-7; D gene uncertain. Trimming left V 2 bases short and J 7 bases short, with 18 bases between. CDR3 length equals 15 residues. Looked up from germline, CDR1 is LGHDT and CDR2 is YNNKEL (reference sequence). This chain's CDR3 is CASSQPSLEVGEQYF. In DNA form, the CDR3 reads TGTGCCAGCAGCCAACCCAGTTTAGAGGTCGGGGAGCAGTACTTC.

This clonotype has a handful of counts. The V call is TRBV4-1, the J call TRBJ2-1; a weak D match, TRBD2 (5 bases). V was pared by 0 bases and J by 7 bases, with 16 bases between. Germline CDR1 and CDR2: MGHRA and YSYEKL. This CDR3 is 16 amino acids long. The CDR3 is CASSQDRGYEGNEQFF. DNA for the CDR3: TGCGCCAGCAGCCAAGATCGGGGATACGAAGGGAATGAGCAGTTCTTC.

In regard to this clonotype: A far larger clone differs by one base, so this is likely a read error. J is TRBJ2-5 and V is TRBV6-1, with TRBD2 matching 11 bases. The DNA end is more similar to TRBJ2-1, so the J call may be wrong. The CDR3 sequence is 17 residues long. CDR1 is MNHNS and CDR2 is SASEGT in the germline V gene. In DNA, the CDR3 is TGTGCCAGCAGTGGGACCCGAACGGGACTAGCGGACAGTGAGCAGTTCTTC. Residues: CASSGTRTGLADSEQFF.

Ten or more counts support this clonotype. The chain combines TRBV7-9 with TRBJ1-5; 10 nucleotides agree with TRBD1. After removal of 3 bases from V and 4 bases from J, the junction contained 6 bases not matched to a gene. The CDR3 consists of 16 residues. Germline V CDR1 and CDR2: SEHNR, FQNEAQ (reference sequence). The CDR3 nucleotides read TGTGCCAGCAGCTTTGACGGACAGGGGGAGAATCAGCCCCAGCATTTT. It is translated as CASSFDGQGENQPQHF.

The chain links TRBV7-2 to TRBJ2-1; the match to TRBD2 covers 16 bases. Germline loops: CDR1 SGHTA, CDR2 FQGNSA. The trim removed 6 bases at V and 13 bases at J, leaving 12 bases unmatched. This CDR3 has 16 residues. The CDR3 spells CASSESGTSGRAEQFF. CDR3 in DNA: TGTGCCAGCAGTGAATCCGGGACTAGCGGGAGGGCCGAACAGTTCTTC. The complete variable domain, with remaining parts taken from reference TRBV7-2 and TRBJ2-1, reads GAGVSQSPSNKVTEKGKDVELRCDPISGHTALYWYRQSLGQGLEFLIYFQGNSAPDKSGLPSDRFSAERTGGSVSTLTIQRTQQEDSAVYLCASSESGTSGRAEQFFGPGTRLTVL.

On this clonotype itself: Since a far larger clone is one base different, this is likely a read error. The rearrangement links TRBV11-2 to TRBJ2-1, with 12 bases fitting TRBD1. CDR1 and CDR2 from the germline V gene are SGHAT and FQNNGV. This CDR3 has 15 amino acids. Trimming took 5 bases from V and 10 from J; bases not matched to a gene: 9. CDR3 sequence reads: CASSIRDRGRYEQFF. The CDR3 DNA is TGTGCCAGCAGCATCCGGGACAGGGGGCGATACGAGCAGTTCTTC.